This T cell receptor (beta chain) was identified during a study of T cells in Graves' hyperthyroidism and ophthalmopathy. Clinical Activity Scores of at least 3, NOSPECS grades of at least 4 and durations under 3 months characterized ophthalmopathy patients. The study based diagnoses on clinical symptoms, serum thyroxine and TRAb, thyroid ultrasound and orbital computed tomography. From 10 ml of fresh peripheral blood, PBMCs were isolated. TCR beta CDR3 sequences were amplified from RNA transcripts. The primer set for the first-round RT-PCR of the TCR CDR3 was HTBI. TCRdb analysed the multiplex PCR reads with MiXCR anew, one entry per CDR3 protein. The data contain 600,000 to 650,000 distinct CDR3 sequences, about 20% of them seen just once; the ten biggest clones take up about 35%. The sample holds a few counts of this clonotype. Material for sequencing was blood. This clonotype was obtained from a young man with Graves' ophthalmopathy.

The CDR3 loop reads CSAPLGGNGAFF. In DNA, the CDR3 is TGCAGCGCACCCTTGGGTGGAAACGGAGCTTTCTTT. The chain recombines TRBV29-1 with TRBJ1-1; D gene unclear. Trimming removed 7 bases from V and 10 bases from J, with 19 bases in between. Germline V lookup: CDR1 SQVTM, CDR2 ANQGSEA. The CDR3 spans 12 residues.